This T cell receptor beta chain originates from a study of T cell repertoires in cytomegalovirus infection. For the study at large: Well-studied HLA-B-restricted CMV epitopes were used in the study alongside recently identified HLA-C-restricted ones. An indication of both CMV infection and matching HLA type came from public TCR beta signatures. Regarding the study as a whole: What dominated the ex vivo response were HLA-C-restricted CMV-specific TCR beta clonotypes.

Of note for this clonotype: Its matching antigen is unknown.

TCRdb used MiXCR to reprocess the reads, holding one entry per CDR3 protein. The sample yields roughly 920,000 distinct CDR3 sequences, around 30% seen once. The CDR3 runs to 15 residues. The V gene end was trimmed by 1 base and the J gene end by 8 bases; junction bases not matched to a gene: 7. CDR1 and CDR2 (germline): SGHVS, FNYEAQ. The gene calls are TRBV7-6 and TRBJ2-1; 8 bases map to TRBD1. The TCR originated in a human donor in good health (CMV status not recorded). Some clones in this sample may be carry-over from other donors' samples. The sequencing used cultured CD8+ T cells from PBMCs, collected from culture after CMV antigen stimulation. CDR3 loop: CASSLVATGEYEQFF. CDR3 nucleotides: TGTGCCAGCAGCTTAGTCGCGACAGGGGAATATGAGCAGTTCTTC.